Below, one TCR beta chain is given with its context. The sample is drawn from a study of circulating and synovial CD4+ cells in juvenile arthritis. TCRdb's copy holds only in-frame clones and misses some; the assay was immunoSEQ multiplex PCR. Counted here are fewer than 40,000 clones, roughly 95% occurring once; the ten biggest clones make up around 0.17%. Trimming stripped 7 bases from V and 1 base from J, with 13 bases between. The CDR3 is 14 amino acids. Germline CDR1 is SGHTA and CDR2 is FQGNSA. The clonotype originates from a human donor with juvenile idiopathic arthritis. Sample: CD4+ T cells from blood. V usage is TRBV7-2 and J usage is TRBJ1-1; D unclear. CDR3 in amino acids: CASIKRQTNTEAFF. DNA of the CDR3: TGTGCCAGCATCAAGAGGCAGACGAACACTGAAGCTTTCTTT.